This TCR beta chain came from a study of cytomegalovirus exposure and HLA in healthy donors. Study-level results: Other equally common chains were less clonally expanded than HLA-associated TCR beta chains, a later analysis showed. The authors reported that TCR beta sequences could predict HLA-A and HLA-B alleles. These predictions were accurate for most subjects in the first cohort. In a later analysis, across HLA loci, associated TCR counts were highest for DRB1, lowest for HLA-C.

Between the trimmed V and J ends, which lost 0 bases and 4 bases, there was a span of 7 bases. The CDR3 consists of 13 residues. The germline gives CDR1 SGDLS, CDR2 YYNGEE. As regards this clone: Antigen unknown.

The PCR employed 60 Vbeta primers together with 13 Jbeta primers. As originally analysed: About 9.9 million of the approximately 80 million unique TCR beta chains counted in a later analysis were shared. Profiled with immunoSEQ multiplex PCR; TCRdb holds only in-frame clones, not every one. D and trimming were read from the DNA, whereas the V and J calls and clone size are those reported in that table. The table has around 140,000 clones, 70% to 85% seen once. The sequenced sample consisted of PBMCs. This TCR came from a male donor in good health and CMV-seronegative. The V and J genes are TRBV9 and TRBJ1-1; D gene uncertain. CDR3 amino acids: CASSVEAVTEAFF. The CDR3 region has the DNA TGTGCCAGCAGCGTAGAAGCGGTCACTGAAGCTTTCTTT.